Listed below are T cell receptor beta chains from one sample, sequenced in a study of graft-versus-host responses after intestinal transplantation. The protocol was immunoSEQ multiplex PCR, while the TCRdb copy is restricted to in-frame clones and leaves out a portion. The sample consists of over 80,000 clones, roughly 91% of them appearing once. Antigens of these TCRs are unknown. Material: unstimulated CD4+ T cells sorted from spleen or lymph node cells, obtained before transplant. The receptors here all came from a human donor who was the organ donor for an intestinal transplant. CDR3s include the opening cysteine and the closing phenylalanine or tryptophan. D genes are given only for firm matches. Expanded clones are given a class, and other clones once, few, many or no size at all.

CDR3 DNA,CDR3 protein,V gene,J gene,D gene,clone size
TGTGCCAGCTCACCAGGGATAGCGGGGAACTACGAGCAGTACTTC,CASSPGIAGNYEQYF,TRBV18,TRBJ2-7,TRBD2,NA
TGTGCCAGCAGCTTGGCCTGGCGGGGGGGCACAGATACGCAGTATTTT,CASSLAWRGGTDTQYF,TRBV5-4,TRBJ2-3,TRBD2,NA
TGTGCCAGCAGCTCGACCTCCGGGACACATATCAATGGCTACACCTTC,CASSSTSGTHINGYTF,TRBV7-2,TRBJ1-2,NA,NA
TGTGCCGCGCGCCAGGGGGCTGAAACTGAAGCTTTCTTT,CAARQGAETEAFF,TRBV10-3,TRBJ1-1,TRBD1,NA
TGCGCCAGCAGCCCTGGCGGTTCACCCCTCCACTTT,CASSPGGSPLHF,TRBV5-1,TRBJ1-6,NA,NA
TGTGCCAGCGGCCCGTGGGGGGGGCTGAACACTGAAGCTTTCTTT,CASGPWGGLNTEAFF,TRBV6-6,TRBJ1-1,NA,NA
TGTGCTAGTGGCAATGGGGGGGCTTCTGGAAACACCATATATTTT,CASGNGGASGNTIYF,TRBV12-5,TRBJ1-3,NA,NA
TGTGCCAGCAGTTTTAGCTCCTTTAGCAAAGTAGCCAAAAACATTCAGTACTTC,CASSFSSFSKVAKNIQYF,TRBV28,TRBJ2-4,NA,NA
TGTGCCAGCAGCTTTAGAACTAGGGCCTCCTACGAGCAGTACTTC,CASSFRTRASYEQYF,TRBV11-2,TRBJ2-7,NA,NA
TGTGCCTGGAGTGTAACCGACAGGGGCTGGGAGACCCAGTACTTC,CAWSVTDRGWETQYF,TRBV30,TRBJ2-5,TRBD1,NA
TGTGCCAGCAGCAGAAACGGACTAGCGGGGACATACAATGAGCAGTTCTTC,CASSRNGLAGTYNEQFF,TRBV9,TRBJ2-1,TRBD2,once
TGTGCCAGCAGTTCCACACTTACTAGCGGGGTACCCAATGAGCAGTTCTTC,CASSSTLTSGVPNEQFF,TRBV27,TRBJ2-1,TRBD2,NA
TGTGCCAGCAGTCCTGGGACAGCCACCTACGAGCAGTACTTC,CASSPGTATYEQYF,TRBV27,TRBJ2-7,TRBD1,NA
TGTGCCAGCAGCTTGGGGCTAGAAGGCACAGATACGCAGTATTTT,CASSLGLEGTDTQYF,TRBV5-6,TRBJ2-3,NA,NA
TGTGCCAGCAGTGAAGCGCTCGGCAGGGGTGGGGAGACCCAGTACTTC,CASSEALGRGGETQYF,TRBV2,TRBJ2-5,NA,NA
TGTGCCAGCACCCCGATGGGGGCGCGTGGCTACACCTTC,CASTPMGARGYTF,TRBV2,TRBJ1-2,NA,NA
TGTGCCAGCAGCTTGCGCGGGGGTATTAGCACCGGGGAGCTGTTTTTT,CASSLRGGISTGELFF,TRBV5-5,TRBJ2-2,TRBD2,NA
TGTGCCTGGAAAGGGAGGGGGGATGGCTACACCTTC,CAWKGRGDGYTF,TRBV30,TRBJ1-2,NA,NA
TGTGCCAGCAGCCGGAGCTACGAGCAGTACTTC,CASSRSYEQYF,TRBV5-5,TRBJ2-7,NA,NA
TGTGCCAGTAAGATTGGAGGGCCTAGTCCGTACAATGAGCAGTTCTTC,CASKIGGPSPYNEQFF,TRBV19,TRBJ2-1,NA,NA
TGTGCCAGCAGCTTGGACAGGGTGCAAGCTTTCTTT,CASSLDRVQAFF,TRBV5-5,TRBJ1-1,NA,NA
TGTGCCAGCAGTTTATCGAAACTAGCCCTCACAGATACGCAGTATTTT,CASSLSKLALTDTQYF,TRBV27,TRBJ2-3,NA,NA
TGTGCCAGCAGCTTAGCCGGGGGGGCCTCCTACAATGAGCAGTTCTTC,CASSLAGGASYNEQFF,TRBV7-9,TRBJ2-1,TRBD2,NA
TGCGCCAGCTCTTATAGGACAGGGGAGTTAATAGATACGCAGTATTTT,CASSYRTGELIDTQYF,TRBV4-1,TRBJ2-3,TRBD1,once
TGTGCCAGCAGCTTACAGGGTAGTGGCTACACCTTC,CASSLQGSGYTF,TRBV7-2,TRBJ1-2,NA,NA
TGCGCCAGCAGCCAACAGTCTAGCGGGGGCCTGGGGGCCCAGTACTTC,CASSQQSSGGLGAQYF,TRBV4-1,TRBJ2-5,TRBD2,NA
TGCAGCGTTGTTTCCCGGGGGGCTTGGGGCTACACCTTC,CSVVSRGAWGYTF,TRBV29-1,TRBJ1-2,NA,NA
TGTGCCAGCGGCCGCCTCACACAGATCTACGAGCAGTACTTC,CASGRLTQIYEQYF,TRBV5-6,TRBJ2-7,NA,NA
TGTGCCAGCAGTGAGGGGACAGGGCAAGGGTATGGCTACACCTTC,CASSEGTGQGYGYTF,TRBV2,TRBJ1-2,TRBD1,NA
TGTGCCAGCAGCCCGACTAGCGGGCGAAGCACAGATACGCAGTATTTT,CASSPTSGRSTDTQYF,TRBV5-4,TRBJ2-3,TRBD2,NA
TGCGCCAGCAGCCAGGTTCTTGCGCGACAGTTGAATTCACCCCTCCACTTT,CASSQVLARQLNSPLHF,TRBV4-1,TRBJ1-6,NA,NA
TGCGCCAGCAGCTTGACGGTTAGCACAGATACGCAGTATTTT,CASSLTVSTDTQYF,TRBV5-1,TRBJ2-3,NA,NA
TGTGCCAGCAGCTTAAGTCCAGGGGGCCTCAGCAATGAGCAGTTCTTC,CASSLSPGGLSNEQFF,TRBV7-9,TRBJ2-1,TRBD1,NA
TGTGCCAGTAGTATCAGCGCCTCTGGAAACACCATATATTTT,CASSISASGNTIYF,TRBV19,TRBJ1-3,NA,NA
TGTGCCTGGAGTGTAAGACAGGCGGCTGAAAAACTGTTTTTT,CAWSVRQAAEKLFF,TRBV30,TRBJ1-4,NA,NA
TGTGCCAGCAGCCCTAGCGGGGGGGCCGAGACGCAGTATTTT,CASSPSGGAETQYF,TRBV7-3,TRBJ2-3,TRBD2,NA
TGTGCCAGCAGATCACAGGGGAATAATTCACCCCTCCACTTT,CASRSQGNNSPLHF,TRBV7-2,TRBJ1-6,TRBD1,NA
TGTGCCAGTAGTAGCCCCGGCCGGGATCTAAAACTGTTTTTT,CASSSPGRDLKLFF,TRBV19,TRBJ1-4,NA,NA
TGTGCCAGCAGATTTACCCGACAGGGGAGCAATCAGCCCCAGCATTTT,CASRFTRQGSNQPQHF,TRBV28,TRBJ1-5,TRBD1,NA
TGTGCCAGCAGCCCCGGGACTGCCACCTACGAGCAGTACTTC,CASSPGTATYEQYF,TRBV11-2,TRBJ2-7,NA,NA
TGTGCCAGCAGCTTAGATCAGACAAATAATTCACCCCTCCACTTT,CASSLDQTNNSPLHF,TRBV7-2,TRBJ1-6,NA,NA
TGTGCCACCAGCAGACGGGATAGCAATCAGCCCCAGCATTTT,CATSRRDSNQPQHF,TRBV15,TRBJ1-5,NA,once
TGTGCCAGCAGCCTGGACAGAAAGGGGTACGAGCAGTACTTC,CASSLDRKGYEQYF,TRBV7-3,TRBJ2-7,NA,NA
TGCGCCAGCAGCTTGGGGAGGGAAGAGACCCAGTACTTC,CASSLGREETQYF,TRBV5-1,TRBJ2-5,NA,NA
TGTGCCAGCAGCTTAGTGGCGTTGGGGGGGGAGCAGTACTTC,CASSLVALGGEQYF,TRBV7-2,TRBJ2-7,TRBD2,NA
TGTGCCAGCTCAACCTTCGGGGGAACCTACAATGAGCAGTTCTTC,CASSTFGGTYNEQFF,TRBV18,TRBJ2-1,NA,NA
TGTGCCAGCAGCTTATTGGGGACAGTAAGGACTGAAGCTTTCTTT,CASSLLGTVRTEAFF,TRBV7-6,TRBJ1-1,TRBD1,once
TGTGCCAGCAAAATATCCGGGGTGGGCACAGATACGCAGTATTTT,CASKISGVGTDTQYF,TRBV6-6,TRBJ2-3,NA,NA
TGTGCCAGCAGAATCGTCCGAGGGACAGGGCCGGGGGGCTACACCTTC,CASRIVRGTGPGGYTF,TRBV5-4,TRBJ1-2,TRBD1,NA
TGTGCCATCAGTGGGGGACTAGCGGGGGGCGCGAGGTTGTACGAGCAGTACTTC,CAISGGLAGGARLYEQYF,TRBV10-3,TRBJ2-7,TRBD2,once
TGTGCCATAGCCGCGCGGGTTGAACAGGGGGATGAGCAGTTCTTC,CAIAARVEQGDEQFF,TRBV10-3,TRBJ2-1,TRBD1,NA